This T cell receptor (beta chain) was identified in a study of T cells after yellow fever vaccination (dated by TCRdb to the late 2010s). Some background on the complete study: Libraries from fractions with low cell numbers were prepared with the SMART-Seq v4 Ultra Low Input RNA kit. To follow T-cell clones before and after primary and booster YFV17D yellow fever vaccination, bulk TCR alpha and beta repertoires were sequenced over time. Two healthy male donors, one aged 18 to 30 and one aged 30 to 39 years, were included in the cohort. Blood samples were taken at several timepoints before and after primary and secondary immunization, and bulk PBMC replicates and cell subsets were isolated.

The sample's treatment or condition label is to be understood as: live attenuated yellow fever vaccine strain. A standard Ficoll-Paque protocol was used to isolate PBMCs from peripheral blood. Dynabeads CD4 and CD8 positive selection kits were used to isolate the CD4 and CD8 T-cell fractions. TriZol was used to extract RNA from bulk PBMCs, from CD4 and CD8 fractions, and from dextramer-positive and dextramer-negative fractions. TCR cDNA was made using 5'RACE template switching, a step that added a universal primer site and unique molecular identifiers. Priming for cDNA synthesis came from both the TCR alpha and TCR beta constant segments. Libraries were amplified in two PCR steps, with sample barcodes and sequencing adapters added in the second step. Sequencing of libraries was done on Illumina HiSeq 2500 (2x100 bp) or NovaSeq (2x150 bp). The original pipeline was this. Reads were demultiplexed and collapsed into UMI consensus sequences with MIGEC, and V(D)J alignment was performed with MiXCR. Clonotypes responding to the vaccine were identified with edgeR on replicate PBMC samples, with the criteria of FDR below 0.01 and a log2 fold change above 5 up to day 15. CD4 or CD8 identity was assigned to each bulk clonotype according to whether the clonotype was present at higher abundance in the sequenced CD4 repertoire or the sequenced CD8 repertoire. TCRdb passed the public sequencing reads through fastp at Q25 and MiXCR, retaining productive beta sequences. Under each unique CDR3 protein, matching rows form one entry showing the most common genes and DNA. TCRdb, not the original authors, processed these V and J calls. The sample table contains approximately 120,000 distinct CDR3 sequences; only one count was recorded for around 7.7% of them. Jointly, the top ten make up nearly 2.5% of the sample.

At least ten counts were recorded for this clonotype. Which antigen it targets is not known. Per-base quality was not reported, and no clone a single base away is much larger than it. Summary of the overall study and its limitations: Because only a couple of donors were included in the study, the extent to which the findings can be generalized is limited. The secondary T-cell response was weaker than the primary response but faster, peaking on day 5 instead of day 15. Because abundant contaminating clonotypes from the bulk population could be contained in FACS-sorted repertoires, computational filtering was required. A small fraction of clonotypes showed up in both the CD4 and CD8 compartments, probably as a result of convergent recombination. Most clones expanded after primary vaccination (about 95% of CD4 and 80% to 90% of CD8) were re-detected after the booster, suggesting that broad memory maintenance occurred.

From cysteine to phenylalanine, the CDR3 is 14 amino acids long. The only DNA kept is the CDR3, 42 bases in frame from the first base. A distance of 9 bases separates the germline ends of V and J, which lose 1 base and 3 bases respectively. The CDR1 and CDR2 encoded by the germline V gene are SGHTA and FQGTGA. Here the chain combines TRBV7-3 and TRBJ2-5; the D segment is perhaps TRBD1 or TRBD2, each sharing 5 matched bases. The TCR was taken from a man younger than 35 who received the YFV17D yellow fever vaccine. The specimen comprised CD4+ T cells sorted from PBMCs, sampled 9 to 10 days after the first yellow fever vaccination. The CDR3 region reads CASSLRGVKETQYF. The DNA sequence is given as TGTGCCAGCAGCTTAAGAGGGGTGAAAGAGACCCAGTACTTC.